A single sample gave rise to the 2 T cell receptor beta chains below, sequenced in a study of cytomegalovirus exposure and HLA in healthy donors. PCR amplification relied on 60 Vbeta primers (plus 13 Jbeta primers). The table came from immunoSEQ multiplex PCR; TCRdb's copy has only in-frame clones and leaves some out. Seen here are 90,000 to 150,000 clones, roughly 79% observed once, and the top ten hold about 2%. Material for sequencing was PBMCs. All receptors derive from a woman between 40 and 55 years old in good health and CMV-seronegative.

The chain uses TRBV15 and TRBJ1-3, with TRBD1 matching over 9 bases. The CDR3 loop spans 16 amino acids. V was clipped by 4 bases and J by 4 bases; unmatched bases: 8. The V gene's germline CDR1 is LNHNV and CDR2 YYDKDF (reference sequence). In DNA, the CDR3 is TGTGCCACCAGCATAAAACAGGGGGCGAAAGGAAACACCATATATTTT. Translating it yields CATSIKQGAKGNTIYF.

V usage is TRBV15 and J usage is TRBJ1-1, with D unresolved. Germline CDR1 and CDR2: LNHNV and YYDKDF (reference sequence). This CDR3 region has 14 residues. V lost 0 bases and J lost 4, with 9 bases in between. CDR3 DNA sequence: TGTGCCACCAGCAGAGATACTTCCCCCACTGAAGCTTTCTTT. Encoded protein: CATSRDTSPTEAFF.